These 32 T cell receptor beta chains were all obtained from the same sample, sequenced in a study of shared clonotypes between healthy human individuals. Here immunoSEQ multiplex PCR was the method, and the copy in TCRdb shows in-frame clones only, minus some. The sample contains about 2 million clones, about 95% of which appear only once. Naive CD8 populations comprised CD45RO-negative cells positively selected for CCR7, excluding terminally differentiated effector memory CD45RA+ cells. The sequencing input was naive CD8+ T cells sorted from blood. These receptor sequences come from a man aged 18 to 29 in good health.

The CDR3: CASSLFLGQGEAFF. CDR3 DNA: TGTGCCAGCAGCTTATTCTTGGGGCAGGGTGAAGCTTTCTTT. J is TRBJ1-1 and V is TRBV7-3; D is possibly TRBD1 (5 bases). The CDR3 is made up of 14 amino acids. V lost 2 bases and J lost 7, with 14 bases in between. Germline V gives CDR1 SGHTA, CDR2 FQGTGA.

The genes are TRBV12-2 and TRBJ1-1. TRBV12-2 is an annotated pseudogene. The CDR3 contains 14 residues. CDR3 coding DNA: TGTGCAAGTCGCTTAAGTACGGGATCTAATGAAGCTTTCTTT. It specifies CASRLSTGSNEAFF.

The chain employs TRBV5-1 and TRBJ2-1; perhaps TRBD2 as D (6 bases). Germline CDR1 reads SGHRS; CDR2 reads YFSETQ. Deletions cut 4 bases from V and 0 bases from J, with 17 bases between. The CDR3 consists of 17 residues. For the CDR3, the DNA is TGCGCCAGCAGCACGCGCCGTCGGGGGAGCTCCTACAATGAGCAGTTCTTC. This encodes CASSTRRRGSSYNEQFF.

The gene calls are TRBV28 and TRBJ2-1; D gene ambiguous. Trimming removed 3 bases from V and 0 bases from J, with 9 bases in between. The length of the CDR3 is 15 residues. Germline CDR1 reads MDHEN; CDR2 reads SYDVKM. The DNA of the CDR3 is TGTGCCAGCAGTTTTACTCCGAGCTCCTACAATGAGCAGTTCTTC. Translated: CASSFTPSSYNEQFF.

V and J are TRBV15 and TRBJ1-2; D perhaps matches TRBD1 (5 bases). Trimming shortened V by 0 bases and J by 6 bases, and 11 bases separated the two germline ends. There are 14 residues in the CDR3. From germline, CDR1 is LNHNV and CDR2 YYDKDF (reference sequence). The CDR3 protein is CATSRDSGLNGYTF. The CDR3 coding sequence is TGTGCCACCAGCAGAGATTCGGGACTTAATGGCTACACCTTC.

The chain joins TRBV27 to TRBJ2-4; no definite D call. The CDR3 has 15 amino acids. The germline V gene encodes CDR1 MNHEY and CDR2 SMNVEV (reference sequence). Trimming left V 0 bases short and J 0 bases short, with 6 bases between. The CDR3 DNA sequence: TGTGCCAGCAGTTTATCAGGCCTAGCCAAAAACATTCAGTACTTC. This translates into CASSLSGLAKNIQYF.

The CDR3 region is CASSLGPPETQYF. The CDR3 DNA is TGTGCCAGCAGCTTAGGGCCCCCAGAGACCCAGTACTTC. The V and J genes are TRBV11-2 and TRBJ2-5; no reliable D call. With 1 base removed from V and 4 bases from J, the gap between germline ends came to 7 bases. This CDR3 has 13 residues. Germline V lookup: CDR1 SGHAT, CDR2 FQNNGV.

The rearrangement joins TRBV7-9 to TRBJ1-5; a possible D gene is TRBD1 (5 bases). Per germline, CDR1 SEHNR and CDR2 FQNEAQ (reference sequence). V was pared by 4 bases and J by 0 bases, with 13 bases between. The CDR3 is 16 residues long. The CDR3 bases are TGTGCCAGCAGCTGGGGCGGACGGGATAGCAATCAGCCCCAGCATTTT. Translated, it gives CASSWGGRDSNQPQHF.

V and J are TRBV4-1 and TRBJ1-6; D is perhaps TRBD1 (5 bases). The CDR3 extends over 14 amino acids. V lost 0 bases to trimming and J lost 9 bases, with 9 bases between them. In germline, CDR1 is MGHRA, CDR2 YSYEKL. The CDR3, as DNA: TGCGCCAGCAGCCAAGAGTCAGGGAGTTCACCCCTCCACTTT. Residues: CASSQESGSSPLHF.

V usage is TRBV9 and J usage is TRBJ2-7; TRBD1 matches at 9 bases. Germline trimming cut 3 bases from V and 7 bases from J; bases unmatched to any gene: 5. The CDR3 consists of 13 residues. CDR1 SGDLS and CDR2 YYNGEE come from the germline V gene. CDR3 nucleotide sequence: TGTGCCAGCAGCGACGGGACAGGGATAGAGCAGTACTTC. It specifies CASSDGTGIEQYF.

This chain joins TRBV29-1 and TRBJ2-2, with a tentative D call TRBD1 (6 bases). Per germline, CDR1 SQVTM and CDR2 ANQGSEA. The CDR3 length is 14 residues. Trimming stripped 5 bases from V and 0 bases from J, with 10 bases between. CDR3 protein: CSVLGTTNTGELFF. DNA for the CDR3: TGCAGCGTTCTTGGGACAACGAACACCGGGGAGCTGTTTTTT.

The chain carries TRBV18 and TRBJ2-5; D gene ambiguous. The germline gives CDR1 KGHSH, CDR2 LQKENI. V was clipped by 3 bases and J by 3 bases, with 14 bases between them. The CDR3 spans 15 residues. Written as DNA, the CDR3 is TGTGCCAGCTCACCGAGCACCGTCCAGGAAGAGACCCAGTACTTC. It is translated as CASSPSTVQEETQYF.

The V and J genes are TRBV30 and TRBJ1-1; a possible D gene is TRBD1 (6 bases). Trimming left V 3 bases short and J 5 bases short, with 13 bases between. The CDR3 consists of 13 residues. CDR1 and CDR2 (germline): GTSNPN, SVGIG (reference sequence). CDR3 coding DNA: TGTGCCTGGAGCTACCCAGGGGCTACTGAAGCTTTCTTT. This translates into CAWSYPGATEAFF.

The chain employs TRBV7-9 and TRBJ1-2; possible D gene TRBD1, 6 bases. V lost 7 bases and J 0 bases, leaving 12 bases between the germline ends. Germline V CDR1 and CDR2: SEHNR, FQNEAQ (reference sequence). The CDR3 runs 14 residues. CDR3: CASIPRGANYGYTF. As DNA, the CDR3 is TGTGCCAGCATCCCCAGGGGTGCTAACTATGGCTACACCTTC.

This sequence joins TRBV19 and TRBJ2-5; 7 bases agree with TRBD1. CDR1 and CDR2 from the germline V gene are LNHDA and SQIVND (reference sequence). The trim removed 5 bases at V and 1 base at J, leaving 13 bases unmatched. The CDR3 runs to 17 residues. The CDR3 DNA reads TGTGCCAGTAGTTCCCCAACCTTAAGGGGGCCCCAAGAGACCCAGTACTTC. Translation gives CASSSPTLRGPQETQYF.

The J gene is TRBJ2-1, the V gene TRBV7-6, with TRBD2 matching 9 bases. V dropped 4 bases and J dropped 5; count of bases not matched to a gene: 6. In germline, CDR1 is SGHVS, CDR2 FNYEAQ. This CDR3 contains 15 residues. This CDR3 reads CASSWSLAGNNEQFF. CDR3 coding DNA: TGTGCCAGCAGCTGGAGCCTAGCGGGGAACAATGAGCAGTTCTTC.

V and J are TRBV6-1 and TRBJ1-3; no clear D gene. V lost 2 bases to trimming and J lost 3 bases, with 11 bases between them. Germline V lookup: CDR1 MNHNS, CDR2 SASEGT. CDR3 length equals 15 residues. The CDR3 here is CASSELGLGGNTIYF. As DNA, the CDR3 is TGTGCCAGCAGTGAACTGGGCTTGGGTGGAAACACCATATATTTT.

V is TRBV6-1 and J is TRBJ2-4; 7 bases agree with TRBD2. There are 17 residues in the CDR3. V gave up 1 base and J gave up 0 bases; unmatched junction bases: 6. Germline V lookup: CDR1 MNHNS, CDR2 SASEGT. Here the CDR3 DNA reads TGTGCCAGCAGTGAAGTAGAGCGGGAATTAGCCAAAAACATTCAGTACTTC. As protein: CASSEVERELAKNIQYF.

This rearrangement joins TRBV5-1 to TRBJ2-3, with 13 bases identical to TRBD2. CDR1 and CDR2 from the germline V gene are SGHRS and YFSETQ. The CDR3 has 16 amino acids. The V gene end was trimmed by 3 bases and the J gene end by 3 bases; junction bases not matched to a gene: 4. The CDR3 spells CASSSGTSGVTDTQYF. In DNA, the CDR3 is TGCGCCAGCAGCTCCGGGACTAGCGGGGTGACAGATACGCAGTATTTT.

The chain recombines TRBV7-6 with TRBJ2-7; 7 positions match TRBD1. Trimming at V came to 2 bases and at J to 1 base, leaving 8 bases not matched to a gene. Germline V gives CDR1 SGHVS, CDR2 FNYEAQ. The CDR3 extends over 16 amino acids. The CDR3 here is CASSLSAGTASYEQYF. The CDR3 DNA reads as TGTGCCAGCAGCTTATCAGCCGGGACAGCTTCCTACGAGCAGTACTTC.

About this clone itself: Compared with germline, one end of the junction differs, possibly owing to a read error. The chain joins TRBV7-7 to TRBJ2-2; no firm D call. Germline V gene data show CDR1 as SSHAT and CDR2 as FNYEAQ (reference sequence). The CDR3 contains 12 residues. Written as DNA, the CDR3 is TGTGCTAGCAGCTTAGACACCGGGGAGCTGTTTTTT. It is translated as CASSLDTGELFF.

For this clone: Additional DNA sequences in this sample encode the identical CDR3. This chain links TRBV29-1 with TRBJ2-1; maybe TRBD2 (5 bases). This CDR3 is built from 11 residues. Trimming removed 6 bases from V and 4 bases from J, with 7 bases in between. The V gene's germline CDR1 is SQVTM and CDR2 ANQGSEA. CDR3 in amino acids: CSVDSYNEQFF. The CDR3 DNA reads TGCAGCGTGGACTCGTACAATGAGCAGTTCTTC.

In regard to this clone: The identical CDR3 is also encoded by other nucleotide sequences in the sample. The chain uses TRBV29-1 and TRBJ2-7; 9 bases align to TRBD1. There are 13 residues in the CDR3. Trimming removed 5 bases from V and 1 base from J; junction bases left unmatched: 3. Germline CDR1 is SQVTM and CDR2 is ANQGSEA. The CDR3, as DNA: TGCAGCGTTTTGACAGGGGGTTCCTACGAGCAGTACTTC. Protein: CSVLTGGSYEQYF.

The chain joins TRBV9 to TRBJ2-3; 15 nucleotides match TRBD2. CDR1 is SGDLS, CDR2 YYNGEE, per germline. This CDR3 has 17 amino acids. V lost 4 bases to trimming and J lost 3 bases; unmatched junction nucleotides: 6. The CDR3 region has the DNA TGTGCCAGCAGCCATACCGGGACTAGCGGGAGGACAGATACGCAGTATTTT. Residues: CASSHTGTSGRTDTQYF.

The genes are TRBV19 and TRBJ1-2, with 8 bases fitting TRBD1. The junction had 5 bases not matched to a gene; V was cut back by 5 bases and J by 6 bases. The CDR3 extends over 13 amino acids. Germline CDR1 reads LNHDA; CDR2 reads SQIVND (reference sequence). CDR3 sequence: CASSRGTGDGYTF. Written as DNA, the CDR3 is TGTGCCAGTAGTCGCGGGACAGGAGATGGCTACACCTTC. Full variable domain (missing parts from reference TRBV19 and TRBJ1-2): DGGITQSPKYLFRKEGQNVTLSCEQNLNHDAMYWYRQDPGQGLRLIYYSQIVNDFQKGDIAEGYSVSREKKESFPLTVTSAQKNPTAFYLCASSRGTGDGYTFGSGTRLTVV.

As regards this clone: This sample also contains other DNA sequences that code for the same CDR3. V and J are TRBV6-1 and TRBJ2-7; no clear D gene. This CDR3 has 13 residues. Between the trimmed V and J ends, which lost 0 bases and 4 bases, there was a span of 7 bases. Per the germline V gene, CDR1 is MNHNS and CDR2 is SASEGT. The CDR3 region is CASSEARGYEQYF. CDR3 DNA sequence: TGTGCCAGCAGTGAAGCGCGAGGTTACGAGCAGTACTTC.

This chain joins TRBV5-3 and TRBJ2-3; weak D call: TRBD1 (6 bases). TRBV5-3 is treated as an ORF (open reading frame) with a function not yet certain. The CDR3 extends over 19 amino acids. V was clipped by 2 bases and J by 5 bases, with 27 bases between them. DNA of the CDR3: TGTGCCAGAAGCTTCCGCCCTCGTACCACAGGGACCTCCGGAGATACGCAGTATTTT. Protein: CARSFRPRTTGTSGDTQYF.

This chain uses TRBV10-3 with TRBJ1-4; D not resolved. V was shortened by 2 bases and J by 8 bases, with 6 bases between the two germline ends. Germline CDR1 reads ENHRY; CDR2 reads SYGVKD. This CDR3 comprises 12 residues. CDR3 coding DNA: TGTGCCATCAGTGAGGACCCAGAAAAACTGTTTTTT. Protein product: CAISEDPEKLFF.

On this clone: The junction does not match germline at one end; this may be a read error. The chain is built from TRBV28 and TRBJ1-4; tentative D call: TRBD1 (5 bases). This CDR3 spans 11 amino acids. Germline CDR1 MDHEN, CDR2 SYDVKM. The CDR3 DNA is TGTGCCAGCAGTACCGGGACGCAGATAGGGTTT. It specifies CASSTGTQIGF.

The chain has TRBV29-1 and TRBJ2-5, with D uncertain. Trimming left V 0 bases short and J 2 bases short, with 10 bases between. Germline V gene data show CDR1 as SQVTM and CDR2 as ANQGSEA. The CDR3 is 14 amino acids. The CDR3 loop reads CSVEDWLNQETQYF. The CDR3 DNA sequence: TGCAGCGTTGAAGATTGGCTGAATCAAGAGACCCAGTACTTC. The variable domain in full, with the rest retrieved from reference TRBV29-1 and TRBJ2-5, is SAVISQKPSRDICQRGTSLTIQCQVDSQVTMMFWYRQQPGQSLTLIATANQGSEATYESGFVIDKFPISRPNLTFSTLTVSNMSPEDSSIYLCSVEDWLNQETQYFGPGTRLLVL.

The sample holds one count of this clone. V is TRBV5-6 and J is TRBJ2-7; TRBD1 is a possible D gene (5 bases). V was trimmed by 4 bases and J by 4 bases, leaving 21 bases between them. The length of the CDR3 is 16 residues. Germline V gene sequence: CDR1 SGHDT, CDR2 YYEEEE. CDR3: CASSLHGQGVFYEQYF. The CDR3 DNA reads TGTGCCAGCAGCCTTCACGGGCAGGGCGTGTTTTACGAGCAGTACTTC.

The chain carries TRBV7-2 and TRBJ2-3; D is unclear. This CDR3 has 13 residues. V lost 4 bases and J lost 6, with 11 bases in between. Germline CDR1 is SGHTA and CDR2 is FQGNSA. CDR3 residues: CASSSLVSDTQYF. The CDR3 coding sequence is TGTGCCAGCAGCTCCCTAGTGTCTGATACGCAGTATTTT.